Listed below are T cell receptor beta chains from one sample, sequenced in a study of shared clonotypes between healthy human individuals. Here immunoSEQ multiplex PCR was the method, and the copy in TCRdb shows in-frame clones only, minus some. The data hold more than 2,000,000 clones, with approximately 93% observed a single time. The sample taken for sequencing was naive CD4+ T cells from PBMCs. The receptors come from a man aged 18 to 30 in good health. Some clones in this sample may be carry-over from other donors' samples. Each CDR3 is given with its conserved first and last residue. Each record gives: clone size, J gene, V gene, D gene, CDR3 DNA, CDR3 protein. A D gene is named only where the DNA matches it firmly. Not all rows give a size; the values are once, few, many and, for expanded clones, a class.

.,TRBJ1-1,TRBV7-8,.,TGTGCCAGCAGCCCCCAGGGAGGGGGTGAAGCTTTCTTT,CASSPQGGGEAFF
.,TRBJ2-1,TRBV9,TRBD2,TGTGCCAGCAGCGATAGCGGGAGCTCCTACAATGAGCAGTTCTTC,CASSDSGSSYNEQFF
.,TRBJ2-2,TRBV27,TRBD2,TGTGCCAGCACCGTACGCCTGGGACTAGCGGGTGACAGGACCACCGGGGAGCTGTTTTTT,CASTVRLGLAGDRTTGELFF
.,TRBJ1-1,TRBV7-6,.,TGTGCCAGCAGCTTAGGGTCGGAAGCTTTCTTT,CASSLGSEAFF
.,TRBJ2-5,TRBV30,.,TGTGCCTGGAGCTCTAGGGGGGGGGAGACCCAGTACTTC,CAWSSRGGETQYF
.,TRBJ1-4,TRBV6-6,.,TGTGCCAGCAGATCTTCCAGGGATCGTACTGAAAAACTGTTTTTT,CASRSSRDRTEKLFF
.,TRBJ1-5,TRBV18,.,TGTGCCAGCCGTAACCTGGGGGCAGGGAATAATCAGCCCCAGCATTTT,CASRNLGAGNNQPQHF
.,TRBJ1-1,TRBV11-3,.,TGTGCCAGCAGCCGAGGGCGGCACACTGAAGCTTTCTTT,CASSRGRHTEAFF
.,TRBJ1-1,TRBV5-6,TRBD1,TGTGCCAGCAGCCGGCGGGGACAGGGATATTCCACTGAAGCTTTCTTT,CASSRRGQGYSTEAFF
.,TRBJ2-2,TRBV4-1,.,TGCGCCAGCAGCCAACCACCCTTAGGTCCCAGGGAGCTGTTTTTT,CASSQPPLGPRELFF
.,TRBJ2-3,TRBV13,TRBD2,TGTGCCAGCAGCTCCACCCCTCGACTAGCGGTGAGAAGCACAGATACGCAGTATTTT,CASSSTPRLAVRSTDTQYF
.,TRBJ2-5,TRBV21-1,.,TGTGCCAGCAGCAAAGAGGCTCAAGGTCAAGAGACCCAGTACTTC,CASSKEAQGQETQYF
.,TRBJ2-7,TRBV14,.,TGTGCCAGCAGCCAAGGGATAACAGGGTACGGAGGGCAGTACTTC,CASSQGITGYGGQYF
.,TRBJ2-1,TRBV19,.,TGTGCCAGTAGTATAGGAGAGGGCAATGAGCAGTTCTTC,CASSIGEGNEQFF
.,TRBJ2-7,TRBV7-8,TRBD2,TGTGCCAGCAGCGCCGGGGGGTTAGCGGGAGGACTGTACGAGCAGTACTTC,CASSAGGLAGGLYEQYF
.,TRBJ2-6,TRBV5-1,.,TGCGCCAGCAGCTTGGCCCGAGGGGCCAACGTCCTGACTTTC,CASSLARGANVLTF
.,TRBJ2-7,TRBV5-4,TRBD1,TGTGCCAGCAGCTTGCCGGGACAGGGTTTGTACGAGCAGTACTTC,CASSLPGQGLYEQYF
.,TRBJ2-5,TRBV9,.,TGTGCCAGCAGCTCCCGTGGAGGGGAAGAGACCCAGTACTTC,CASSSRGGEETQYF
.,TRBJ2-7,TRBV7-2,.,TGTGCCAGCAGCCGTAGGCAGGGTACCTACGAGCAGTACTTC,CASSRRQGTYEQYF
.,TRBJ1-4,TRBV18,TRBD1,TGTGCCAGCTCACCTACGGCGGGACAGGGAAATGAAAAACTGTTTTTT,CASSPTAGQGNEKLFF
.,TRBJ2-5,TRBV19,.,TGTGCCAGTAAAGAGCGGGTTTTTCAAGAGACCCAGTACTTC,CASKERVFQETQYF
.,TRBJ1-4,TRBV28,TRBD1,TGTGCCAGCAGCCAGAGGACAGGGGGTGATTTCGAAAAACTGTTTTTT,CASSQRTGGDFEKLFF
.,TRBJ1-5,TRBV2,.,TGTGCCGGTAGGACGGATAGCAATCAGCCCCAGCATTTT,CAGRTDSNQPQHF
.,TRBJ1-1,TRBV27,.,TGTGCCAGCAGTTTCCGTTCTCAGGGAGAAAGGGAAGCTTTCTTT,CASSFRSQGEREAFF
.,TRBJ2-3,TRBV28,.,TGTGCCAGCACGTTGATGGGGGCAGATACGCAGTATTTT,CASTLMGADTQYF
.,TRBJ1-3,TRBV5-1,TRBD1,TGCGCCAGCAGCTTGCTCCCCGGGACAGATGGCTGGATAGGAAACACCATATATTTT,CASSLLPGTDGWIGNTIYF
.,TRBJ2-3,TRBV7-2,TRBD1,TGTGCCAGCAGCTCCTCACAGGGGCCTACGCAGTATTTT,CASSSSQGPTQYF
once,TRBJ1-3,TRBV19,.,TGTGCCAGTAGCCGGGGGCTCGAAAACACCATATATTTT,CASSRGLENTIYF
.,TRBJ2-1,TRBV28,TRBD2,TGTGCCAGCAGTTCAACACTAGCGGCCAGCTCCTACAATGAGCAGTTCTTC,CASSSTLAASSYNEQFF
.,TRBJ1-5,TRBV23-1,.,TGCGCCAGCGAACCGAGAAGCCAGCCCCAGCATTTT,CASEPRSQPQHF
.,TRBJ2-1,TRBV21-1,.,TGTGCCAGCAGCAATGGAGCGGGAGAGAACAATGAGCAGTTCTTC,CASSNGAGENNEQFF
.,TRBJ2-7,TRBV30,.,TGTGCCTGGAGTGTAGGGGTTGAGCAGTACTTC,CAWSVGVEQYF
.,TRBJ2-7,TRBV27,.,TGTGCCAGCAGCCGGACAGGGAACGGGAGGTTCGAGCAGTACTTC,CASSRTGNGRFEQYF
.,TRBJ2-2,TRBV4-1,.,TGCGCCAGCAGCCACTCACCCGACGGTTGGACCGGGGAGCTGTTTTTT,CASSHSPDGWTGELFF
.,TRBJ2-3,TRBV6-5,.,TGTGCCAGCAGTTCACGGGGGAAACGCACAGATACGCAGTATTTT,CASSSRGKRTDTQYF
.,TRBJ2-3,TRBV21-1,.,TGTGCCAGCAGCATTGGCGGGAGGGCCCTAGATACGCAGTATTTT,CASSIGGRALDTQYF
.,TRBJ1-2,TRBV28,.,TGTGCCAGCAGTTTATCCAAGGGACGTGGCTACACCTTC,CASSLSKGRGYTF
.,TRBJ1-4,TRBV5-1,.,TGCGCCAGCAGCCGAGAAGGCGGGGAAAAACTGTTTTTT,CASSREGGEKLFF
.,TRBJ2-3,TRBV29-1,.,TGCAGCGTTGAATCTCGGGGACGCACAGATACGCAGTATTTT,CSVESRGRTDTQYF
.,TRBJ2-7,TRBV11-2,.,TGTGCCAGCAGCTTAGGGGCCGGGACGCAGTACGCTGAGCAGTACTTC,CASSLGAGTQYAEQYF
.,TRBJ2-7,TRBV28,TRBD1,TGTGCCAGCGAGGTAGGGACAGGGGACTACGAGCAGTACTTC,CASEVGTGDYEQYF
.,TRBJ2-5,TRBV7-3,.,TGTGCCAGCAGCTTAAGTGTAGGGGGTCCAGAGACCCAGTACTTC,CASSLSVGGPETQYF
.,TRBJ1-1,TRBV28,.,TGTGCCAGCAGTTCGGCCATAAGTTCAACCATGGGAGGCACTGAAGCTTTCTTT,CASSSAISSTMGGTEAFF
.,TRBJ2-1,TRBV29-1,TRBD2,TGCAGCGTAATGGGACTAGCGGGACAGACCTACAATGAGCAGTTCTTC,CSVMGLAGQTYNEQFF
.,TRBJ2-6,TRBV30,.,TGTGCCTGGAGTCCCGAACTCGGGGCCTCTGGGGCCAACGTCCTGACTTTC,CAWSPELGASGANVLTF
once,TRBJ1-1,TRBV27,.,TGTGCCAGCAATGGGGCCCCGAACACTGAAGCTTTCTTT,CASNGAPNTEAFF
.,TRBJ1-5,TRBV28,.,TGTGCCAGCAGCCGCCCTCGAGGGGGGGGGCAGCCCCAGCATTTT,CASSRPRGGGQPQHF
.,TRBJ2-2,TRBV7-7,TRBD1,TGTGCCAGCGCCTATCGACAGGGGGCGAACACCGGGGAGCTGTTTTTT,CASAYRQGANTGELFF
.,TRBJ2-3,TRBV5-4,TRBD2,TGTGCCAGCAGCCGGGGCGGGGGAGTCACAGATACGCAGTATTTT,CASSRGGGVTDTQYF
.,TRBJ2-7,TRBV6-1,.,TGTGCCAGCAGTGAAGTCGGCAGGGAGAGTCGGCTGTACTTC,CASSEVGRESRLYF
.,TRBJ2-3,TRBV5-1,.,TGCGCCAGCAGCTTGGAAGGGTACGCAGATACGCAGTATTTT,CASSLEGYADTQYF
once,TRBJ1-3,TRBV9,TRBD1,TGTGCCAGCAGCCAGGGGGCGAGCTCTGGAAACACCATATATTTT,CASSQGASSGNTIYF
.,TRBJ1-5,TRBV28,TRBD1,TGTGCCAGTTTATACAAACCGGGACAGCCGCCCAATCAGCCCCAGCATTTT,CASLYKPGQPPNQPQHF
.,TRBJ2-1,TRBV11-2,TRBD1,TGTGCCAGCAGCTGGGACAGGGGCGATGAGCAGTTCTTC,CASSWDRGDEQFF
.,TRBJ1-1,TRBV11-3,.,TGTGCCAGCAGCTCTCACTTTGAGGGCCCCTACACTGAAGCTTTCTTT,CASSSHFEGPYTEAFF
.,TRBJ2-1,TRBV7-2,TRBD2,TGTGCCAGCAGCCGACTAGCGGGGGGATCCTACAATGAGCAGTTCTTC,CASSRLAGGSYNEQFF